This T cell receptor beta chain emerged from a study of blood T cells in healthy people across ages. CDR1 is DFQATT, CDR2 SNEGSKA, per germline (reference sequence). V lost 5 bases and J lost 6, with 19 bases in between. There are 14 residues in the CDR3. Study results and limitations: No one knew whether donors had CMV, which possibly confounded expanded clonotype changes. Roughly linear declines in TCR beta diversity per million T cells occurred with age.

Using a J-beta primer mix together with a sample-barcoded 5' primer, a second PCR was run for roughly 6 to 12 cycles. From the 5' RACE reads, TCRdb called clonotypes with MiXCR, one entry per CDR3 protein. The sample shows 1,500,000 or so distinct CDR3 sequences, roughly 59% of them seen only once. For this clonotype: Its antigen remains unknown.

This receptor was taken from a man aged 18 to 30 in good health. The chain employs TRBV20-1 and TRBJ2-5; tentatively, D is TRBD2 (5 bases). Sequencing input: blood. The CDR3 DNA is TGCAGTGCTCTTCGGGGTCGCTTTCTAAAGACCCAGTACTTC. It yields the protein CSALRGRFLKTQYF.